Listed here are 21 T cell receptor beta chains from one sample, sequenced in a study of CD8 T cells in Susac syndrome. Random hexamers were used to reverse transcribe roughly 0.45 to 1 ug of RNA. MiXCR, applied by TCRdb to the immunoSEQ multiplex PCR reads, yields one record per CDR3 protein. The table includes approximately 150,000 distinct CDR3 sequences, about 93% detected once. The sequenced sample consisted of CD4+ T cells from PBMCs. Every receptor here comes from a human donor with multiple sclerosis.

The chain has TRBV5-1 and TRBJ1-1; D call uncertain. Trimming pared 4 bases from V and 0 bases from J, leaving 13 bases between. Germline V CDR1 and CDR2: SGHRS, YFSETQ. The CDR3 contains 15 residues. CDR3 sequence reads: CASSPDGFMNTEAFF. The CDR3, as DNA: TGCGCCAGCAGCCCGGACGGGTTTATGAACACTGAAGCTTTCTTT. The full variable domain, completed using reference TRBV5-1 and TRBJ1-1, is KAGVTQTPRYLIKTRGQQVTLSCSPISGHRSVSWYQQTPGQGLQFLFEYFSETQRNKGNFPGRFSGRQFSNSRSEMNVSTLELGDSALYLCASSPDGFMNTEAFFGQGTRLTVV.

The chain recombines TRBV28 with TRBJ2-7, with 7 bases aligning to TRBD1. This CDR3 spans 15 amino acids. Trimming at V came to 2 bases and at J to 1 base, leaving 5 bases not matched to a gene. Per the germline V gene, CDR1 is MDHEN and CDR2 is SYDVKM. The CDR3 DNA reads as TGTGCCAGCAGTTTAGAGGGGGCGCCTTCCTACGAGCAGTACTTC. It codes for CASSLEGAPSYEQYF.

The CDR3 reads CATRGRVVTGELFF. The DNA of the CDR3 is TGTGCCACCAGGGGCAGGGTGGTTACCGGGGAGCTGTTTTTT. The chain recombines TRBV12-3 or TRBV12-4 with TRBJ2-2; D is possibly TRBD1 (6 bases). The CDR3 totals 14 residues. Trimming stripped 10 bases from V and 5 bases from J, with 17 bases between.

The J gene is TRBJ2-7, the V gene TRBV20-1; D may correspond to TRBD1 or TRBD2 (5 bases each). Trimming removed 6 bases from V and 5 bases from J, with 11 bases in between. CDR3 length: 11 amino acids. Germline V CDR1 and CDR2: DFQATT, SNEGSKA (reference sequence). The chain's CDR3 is CSAEGRNEQYF. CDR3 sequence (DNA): TGCAGTGCCGAGGGGCGAAACGAGCAGTACTTC.

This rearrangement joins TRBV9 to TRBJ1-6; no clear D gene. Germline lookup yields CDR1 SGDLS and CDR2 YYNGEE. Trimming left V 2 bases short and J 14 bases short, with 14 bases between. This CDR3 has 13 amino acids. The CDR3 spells CASSVRGSSTLHF. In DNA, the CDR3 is TGTGCCAGCAGCGTTCGAGGTTCGTCGACCCTCCACTTT.

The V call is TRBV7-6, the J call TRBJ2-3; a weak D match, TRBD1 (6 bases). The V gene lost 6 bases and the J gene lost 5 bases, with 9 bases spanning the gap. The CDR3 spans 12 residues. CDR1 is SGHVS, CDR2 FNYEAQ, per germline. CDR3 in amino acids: CASRGAVDTQYF. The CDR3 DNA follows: TGTGCCAGCAGGGGGGCGGTAGATACGCAGTATTTT.

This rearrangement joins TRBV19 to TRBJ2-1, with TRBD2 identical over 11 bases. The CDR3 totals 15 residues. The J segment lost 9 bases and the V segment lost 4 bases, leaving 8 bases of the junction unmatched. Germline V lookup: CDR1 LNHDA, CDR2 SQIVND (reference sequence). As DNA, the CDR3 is TGTGCCAGTAGTAGTAGCGGGAGGGCCTGGGGTGAGCAGTTCTTC. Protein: CASSSSGRAWGEQFF.

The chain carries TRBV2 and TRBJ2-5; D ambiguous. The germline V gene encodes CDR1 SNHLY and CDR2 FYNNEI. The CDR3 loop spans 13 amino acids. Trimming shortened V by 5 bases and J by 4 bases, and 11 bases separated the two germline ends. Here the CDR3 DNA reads TGTGCCAGCAGTAGGGAAGGTGGAGAGACCCAGTACTTC. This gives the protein CASSREGGETQYF.

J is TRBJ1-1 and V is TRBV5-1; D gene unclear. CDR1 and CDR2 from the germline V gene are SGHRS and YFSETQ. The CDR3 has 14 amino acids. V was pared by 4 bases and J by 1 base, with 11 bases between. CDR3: CASSDSPGNTEAFF. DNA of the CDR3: TGCGCCAGCAGCGATAGCCCGGGGAACACTGAAGCTTTCTTT.

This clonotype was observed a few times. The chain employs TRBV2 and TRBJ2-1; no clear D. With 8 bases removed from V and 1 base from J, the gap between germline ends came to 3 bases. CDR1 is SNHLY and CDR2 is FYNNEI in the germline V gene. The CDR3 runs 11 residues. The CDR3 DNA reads TGTGCCAGCCGTTCCTACAATGAGCAGTTCTTC. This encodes CASRSYNEQFF.

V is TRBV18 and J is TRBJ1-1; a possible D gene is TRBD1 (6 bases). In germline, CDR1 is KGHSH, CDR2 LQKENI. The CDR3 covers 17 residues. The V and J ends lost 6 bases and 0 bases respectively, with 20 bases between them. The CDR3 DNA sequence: TGTGCCAGCTCCCAAAAAGCCCAGGGGAAGGTGAACACTGAAGCTTTCTTT. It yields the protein CASSQKAQGKVNTEAFF.

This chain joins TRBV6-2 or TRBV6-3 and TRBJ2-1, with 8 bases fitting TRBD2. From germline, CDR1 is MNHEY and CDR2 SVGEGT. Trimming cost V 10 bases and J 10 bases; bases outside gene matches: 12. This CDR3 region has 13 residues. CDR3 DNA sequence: TGTGCCACCCAGGCGGGGGGAGTAGGAGAGCAGTTCTTC. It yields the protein CATQAGGVGEQFF.

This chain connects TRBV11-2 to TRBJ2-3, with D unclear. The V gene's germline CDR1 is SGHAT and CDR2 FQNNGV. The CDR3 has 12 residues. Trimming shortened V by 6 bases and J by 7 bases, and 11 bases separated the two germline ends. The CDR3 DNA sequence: TGTGCCAGCAGTTTTATAGCCAATACGCAGTATTTT. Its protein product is CASSFIANTQYF.

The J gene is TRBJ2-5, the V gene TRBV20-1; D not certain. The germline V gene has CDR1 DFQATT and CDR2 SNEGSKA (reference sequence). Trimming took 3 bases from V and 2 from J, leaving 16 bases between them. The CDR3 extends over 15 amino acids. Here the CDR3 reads CSARSLGRLQETQYF. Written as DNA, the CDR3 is TGCAGTGCTAGGTCCTTAGGGCGGCTACAAGAGACCCAGTACTTC.

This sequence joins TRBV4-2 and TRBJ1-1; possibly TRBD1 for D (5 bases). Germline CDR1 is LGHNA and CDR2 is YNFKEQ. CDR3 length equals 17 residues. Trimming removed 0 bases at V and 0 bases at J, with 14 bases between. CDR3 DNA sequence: TGTGCCAGCAGCCAAGAGGGGGGACTTCTCATGAACACTGAAGCTTTCTTT. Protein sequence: CASSQEGGLLMNTEAFF.

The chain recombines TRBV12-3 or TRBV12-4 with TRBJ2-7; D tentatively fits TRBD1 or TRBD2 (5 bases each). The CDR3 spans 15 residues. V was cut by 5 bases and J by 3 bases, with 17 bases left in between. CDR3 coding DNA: TGTGCCAGCAGTCCCGGGATCACCCAGGGCTACGAGCAGTACTTC. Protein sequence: CASSPGITQGYEQYF.

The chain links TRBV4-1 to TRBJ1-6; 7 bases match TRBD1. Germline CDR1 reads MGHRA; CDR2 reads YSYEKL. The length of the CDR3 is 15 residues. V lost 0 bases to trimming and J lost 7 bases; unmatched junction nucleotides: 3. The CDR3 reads CASSQEGTANSPLHF. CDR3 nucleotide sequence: TGCGCCAGCAGCCAAGAGGGGACAGCCAATTCACCCCTCCACTTT.

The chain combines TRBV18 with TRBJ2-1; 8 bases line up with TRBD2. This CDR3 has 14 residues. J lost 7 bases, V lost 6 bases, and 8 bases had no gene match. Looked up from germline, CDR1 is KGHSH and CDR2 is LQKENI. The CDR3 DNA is TGTGCCAGCTCCCCAGCCGCGGGAGGTAATGAGCAGTTCTTC. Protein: CASSPAAGGNEQFF.

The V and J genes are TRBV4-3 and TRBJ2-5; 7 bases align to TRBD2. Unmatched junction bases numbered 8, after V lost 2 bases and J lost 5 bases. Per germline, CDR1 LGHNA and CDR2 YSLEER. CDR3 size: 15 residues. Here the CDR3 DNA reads TGCGCCAGCAGCCAAACAGCGGGACCGTGGGAGACCCAGTACTTC. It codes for CASSQTAGPWETQYF.

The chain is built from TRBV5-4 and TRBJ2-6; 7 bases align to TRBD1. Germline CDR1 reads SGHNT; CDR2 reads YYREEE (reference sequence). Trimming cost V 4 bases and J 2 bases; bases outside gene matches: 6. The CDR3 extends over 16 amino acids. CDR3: CASSPRGGAGANVLTF. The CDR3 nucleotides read TGTGCCAGCAGCCCGAGAGGGGGCGCTGGGGCCAACGTCCTGACTTTC.

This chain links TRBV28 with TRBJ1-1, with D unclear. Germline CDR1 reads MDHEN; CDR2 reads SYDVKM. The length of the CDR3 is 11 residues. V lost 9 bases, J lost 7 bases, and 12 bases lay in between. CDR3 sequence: CASSRQREAFF. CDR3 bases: TGTGCCAGTTCAAGGCAGCGTGAAGCTTTCTTT. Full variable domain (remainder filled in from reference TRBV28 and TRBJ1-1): DVKVTQSSRYLVKRTGEKVFLECVQDMDHENMFWYRQDPGLGLRLIYFSYDVKMKEKGDIPEGYSVSREKKERFSLILESASTNQTSMYLCASSRQREAFFGQGTRLTVV.